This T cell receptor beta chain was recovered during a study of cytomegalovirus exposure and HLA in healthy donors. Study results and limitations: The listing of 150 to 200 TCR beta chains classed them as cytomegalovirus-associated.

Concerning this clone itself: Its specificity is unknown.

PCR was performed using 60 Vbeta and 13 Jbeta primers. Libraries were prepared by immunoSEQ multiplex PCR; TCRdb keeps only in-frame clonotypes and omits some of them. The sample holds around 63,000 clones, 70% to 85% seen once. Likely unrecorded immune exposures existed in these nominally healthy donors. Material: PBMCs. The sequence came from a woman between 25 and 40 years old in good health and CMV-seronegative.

CDR3 coding DNA: TGTGCCAGCAGCTTCAGGGTGAATGAAAAACTGTTTTTT. This gives the protein CASSFRVNEKLFF. The chain couples TRBV7-9 to TRBJ1-4, with TRBD1 as a possible D gene (5 bases). Trimming removed 3 bases at V and 5 bases at J, with 7 bases between. From germline, CDR1 is SEHNR and CDR2 FQNEAQ (reference sequence). This CDR3 region has 13 residues.